The 15 T cell receptor beta chains in this list originate from one sample, sequenced in a study of blood T cell repertoires in COVID-19. Method: immunoSEQ multiplex PCR; TCRdb's copy keeps in-frame clones and lacks some. The top ten clones hold around 9% of a sample with a few hundred thousand clones, around 90% of them seen once. Specimen: PBMCs or T cells enriched from blood (not recorded which). Source of these receptors: a woman aged 18-30 years who had recovered from COVID-19.

This clone was counted a few times. This sequence joins TRBV2 and TRBJ1-2; 8 positions match TRBD1. Trimming removed 8 bases from V and 1 base from J; junction bases left unmatched: 12. The CDR3 has 16 amino acids. Germline loops: CDR1 SNHLY, CDR2 FYNNEI. CDR3 protein: CASALRTGNYNYGYTF. The CDR3 DNA is TGTGCCAGCGCCCTTCGGACAGGGAACTATAACTATGGCTACACCTTC.

The rearrangement joins TRBV27 to TRBJ2-1; D possibly corresponds to TRBD2 (6 bases). V shed 4 bases and J shed 9 bases, with 13 bases lying between them. The CDR3 is made up of 13 amino acids. The V gene's germline CDR1 is MNHEY and CDR2 SMNVEV (reference sequence). CDR3 amino acids: CASSSPTGVEQFF. In DNA form, the CDR3 reads TGTGCCAGCAGTTCCCCAACGGGAGTTGAGCAGTTCTTC.

This chain links TRBV18 with TRBJ1-4; 7 bases fit TRBD1. Per germline, CDR1 KGHSH and CDR2 LQKENI. CDR3 length: 15 residues. The V and J ends lost 0 bases and 8 bases, in that order; junction bases with no gene match: 6. The CDR3, as DNA: TGTGCCAGCTCACCACCGACGGAGACAGGGGAAAAACTGTTTTTT. Its translation: CASSPPTETGEKLFF. The full variable domain, with the rest looked up from reference TRBV18 and TRBJ1-4, is NAGVMQNPRHLVRRRGQEARLRCSPMKGHSHVYWYRQLPEEGLKFMVYLQKENIIDESGMPKERFSAEFPKEGPSILRIQQVVRGDSAAYFCASSPPTETGEKLFFGSGTQLSVL.

The rearrangement joins TRBV12-3 or TRBV12-4 to TRBJ1-2; TRBD1 might be the D (6 bases). The CDR3 runs 13 residues. The ends were cut back, 5 bases at V and 10 bases at J, with 17 bases in the middle. The chain's CDR3 is CASSTQGRNFYTF. In DNA form, the CDR3 reads TGTGCCAGCAGTACTCAGGGGCGCAACTTCTACACCTTC.

The rearrangement links TRBV5-6 to TRBJ1-2; TRBD1 matches at 10 bases. The CDR3 sequence is 14 residues long. From germline, CDR1 is SGHDT and CDR2 YYEEEE. V was pared by 3 bases and J by 6 bases, with 5 bases of the junction left unmatched. The CDR3 DNA reads as TGTGCCAGCAGCTCGGACAGGGGGGTTCATGGCTACACCTTC. This sequence encodes CASSSDRGVHGYTF.

This chain uses TRBV3-1 (or the pseudogene TRBV3-2) with TRBJ1-2, with 9 bases fitting TRBD1. V gave up 5 bases and J gave up 5 bases; unmatched junction bases: 9. This CDR3 is built from 15 residues. Germline V gives CDR1 LGHDT, CDR2 YNNKEL (reference sequence). DNA of the CDR3: TGTGCCAGCAGCGCAGGGACAGGGAGGAGGTATGGCTACACCTTC. It yields the protein CASSAGTGRRYGYTF.

The chain carries TRBV20-1 and TRBJ2-2; 11 bases are a match to TRBD2. CDR3 size: 15 residues. CDR1 is DFQATT, CDR2 SNEGSKA, per germline (reference sequence). J gave up 1 base and V 3 bases, and 1 base lay outside the gene matches. The DNA of the CDR3 is TGCAGTGCTAGTGGACTAGCGGGGAACACCGGGGAGCTGTTTTTT. The encoded protein is CSASGLAGNTGELFF.

The CDR3 region is CASSLETGGFFSNTGELFF. As DNA, the CDR3 is TGTGCCAGCAGCTTAGAGACAGGGGGCTTCTTTTCTAACACCGGGGAGCTGTTTTTT. The chain employs TRBV7-3 and TRBJ2-2; 10 nucleotides match TRBD1. Trimming removed 2 bases from V and 2 bases from J; junction bases left unmatched: 11. This CDR3 is built from 19 residues. Germline V lookup: CDR1 SGHTA, CDR2 FQGTGA.

This sequence joins TRBV5-1 and TRBJ1-6; TRBD1 aligns across 9 bases. The CDR3 covers 15 residues. With 0 bases clipped from V and 13 bases from J, the junction kept 8 bases outside the gene matches. Germline-derived CDR1 and CDR2 are SGHRS and YFSETQ. This chain's CDR3 is CASSLEGQGRLPLHF. CDR3 sequence (DNA): TGCGCCAGCAGCTTGGAGGGACAGGGTCGGTTGCCCCTCCACTTT.

The chain combines TRBV5-1 with TRBJ2-2; D unresolved. Germline V gives CDR1 SGHRS, CDR2 YFSETQ. With 6 bases removed from V and 1 base from J, the gap between germline ends came to 4 bases. The CDR3 extends over 12 amino acids. The CDR3 loop is CASTLNTGELFF. The CDR3 nucleotides read TGCGCCAGCACTCTGAACACCGGGGAGCTGTTTTTT.

This chain joins TRBV4-3 and TRBJ1-6; D gene uncertain. Germline CDR1 LGHNA, CDR2 YSLEER. This CDR3 contains 17 residues. Trimming took 0 bases from V and 7 from J, leaving 16 bases between them. The CDR3 loop is CASSQDSTAAGNSPLHF. CDR3 coding DNA: TGCGCCAGCAGCCAAGATAGTACGGCCGCCGGGAATTCACCCCTCCACTTT.

This rearrangement joins TRBV19 to TRBJ1-4, with 9 nucleotides matching TRBD1. This CDR3 spans 16 amino acids. CDR1 and CDR2 from the germline V gene are LNHDA and SQIVND (reference sequence). The junction had 4 bases not matched to a gene; V was cut back by 5 bases and J by 0 bases. The CDR3 here is CASSSRTGATNEKLFF. CDR3 sequence (DNA): TGTGCCAGTAGTTCCCGGACAGGGGCAACTAATGAAAAACTGTTTTTT. Complete variable domain (other parts from reference TRBV19 and TRBJ1-4): DGGITQSPKYLFRKEGQNVTLSCEQNLNHDAMYWYRQDPGQGLRLIYYSQIVNDFQKGDIAEGYSVSREKKESFPLTVTSAQKNPTAFYLCASSSRTGATNEKLFFGSGTQLSVL.

The chain links TRBV28 to TRBJ1-6; 11 bases line up with TRBD1. The V gene's germline CDR1 is MDHEN and CDR2 SYDVKM. The CDR3 extends over 15 amino acids. Trimming at V came to 5 bases and at J to 6 bases, leaving 3 bases not matched to a gene. The CDR3 coding sequence is TGTGCCAGCAGTGGGGACAGGGGGAGTAATTCACCCCTCCACTTT. Protein sequence: CASSGDRGSNSPLHF.

The genes are TRBV2 and TRBJ1-2; no firm D call. This CDR3 spans 14 amino acids. V gave up 8 bases and J gave up 8 bases, with 21 bases separating them. Germline V CDR1 and CDR2: SNHLY, FYNNEI. This CDR3 is CASDGGFSPGGYTF. The CDR3 DNA is TGTGCCAGCGATGGCGGCTTCAGCCCCGGAGGCTACACCTTC. Based on the CDR3 plus reference TRBV2 and TRBJ1-2, the full variable domain is EPEVTQTPSHQVTQMGQEVILRCVPISNHLYFYWYRQILGQKVEFLVSFYNNEISEKSEIFDDQFSVERPDGSNFTLKIRSTKLEDSAMYFCASDGGFSPGGYTFGSGTRLTVV.

As DNA, the CDR3 is TGCAGCGTCGACGCGTCCTCGGGATTAAGTTGGGAGACCCAGTACTTC. As protein: CSVDASSGLSWETQYF. This chain uses TRBV29-1 with TRBJ2-5; weak D call: TRBD2 (5 bases). The length of the CDR3 is 16 residues. With 6 bases removed from V and 5 bases from J, the gap between germline ends came to 25 bases. Germline CDR1 SQVTM, CDR2 ANQGSEA.